Below, one T cell receptor beta chain is given with its context. V lost 3 bases and J 8 bases, leaving 16 bases between the germline ends. The germline V gene has CDR1 LNHDA and CDR2 SQIVND (reference sequence). The CDR3 loop spans 14 amino acids. These data belong to a study of blood T cell repertoires in COVID-19. Study-wide background: The United States, Italy and Spain were the sources of the acute and convalescent COVID-19 samples.

Seattle participants joined during active infection and were tracked over time. Repertoires were generated with immunoSEQ multiplex PCR, while TCRdb's copy carries only in-frame clones and drops some. This sample carries about 160,000 clones, approximately 85% of them seen once, and the ten largest clones take 6.9%. The sequenced sample consisted of peripheral blood. V usage is TRBV19 and J usage is TRBJ1-1; no clear D. This receptor was taken from a man at least 80 years old with COVID-19, enrolled during active disease. CDR3 residues: CASSMRYGTTEAFF. The CDR3 nucleotides read TGTGCCAGTAGTATGCGGTACGGTACGACGGAAGCTTTCTTT.